This T cell receptor beta chain stems from a study of CD8+ T cells in alopecia areata. A few counts support this clone. Genes here carry mouse names. Coverage ceases 4 residues before the CDR3 finishes, and the germline J gene fills in the end. Germline CDR1 reads NSHNY; CDR2 reads SYGAGN. V gave up 4 bases and J gave up 2 bases, with 2 bases separating them. This CDR3 contains 11 residues. Sequencing used cDNA as its template, made by extracting RNA and reverse transcribing it. Sequenced by immunoSEQ multiplex PCR; TCRdb stores in-frame clones only, minus some. The data show around 100,000 clones, none appearing only once, with about 20% held by the ten largest.

The chain has TRBV13-1 and TRBJ2-5; the D is unclear. The clonotype originates from a C3H/HeJ mouse with alopecia areata. The strain's MHC: H2-k. The sequenced sample was lesional skin. The CDR3 spells CASSLQDTQYF. The DNA read from the CDR3 is TGTGCCAGCAGTCTCCAAGAC.